This T cell receptor beta chain was identified in a study of glioma-infiltrating T cells. This clonotype was observed many times. Its target is unknown. Amplification of TCR alpha and beta CDR3 regions from RNA used iRepertoire nested multiplex PCR. Using its own MiXCR run on the multiplex PCR reads, TCRdb lists one record per CDR3 protein. The table includes roughly 200,000 distinct CDR3 sequences, roughly 45% detected once. CDR1 is MDHEN and CDR2 is SYDVKM in the germline V gene. This CDR3 comprises 14 residues. Trimming cost V 5 bases and J 6 bases; bases outside gene matches: 9. The study's findings and limits: Gliomas, especially low-grade, showed above-expected tissue-blood divergence; non-neoplastic patients showed below.

Material: glioma tissue, nonneoplastic brain tissue, or PBMCs (not recorded which). The chain employs TRBV28 and TRBJ2-7; 8 nucleotides match TRBD2. This TCR was sampled from a human donor with low-grade glioma or glioblastoma, undergoing nonglioma brain surgery, or in good health (not recorded which). CDR3 residues: CASSPPGGVREQYF. CDR3 coding DNA: TGTGCCAGCAGTCCCCCCGGGGGGGTGCGCGAGCAGTACTTC.